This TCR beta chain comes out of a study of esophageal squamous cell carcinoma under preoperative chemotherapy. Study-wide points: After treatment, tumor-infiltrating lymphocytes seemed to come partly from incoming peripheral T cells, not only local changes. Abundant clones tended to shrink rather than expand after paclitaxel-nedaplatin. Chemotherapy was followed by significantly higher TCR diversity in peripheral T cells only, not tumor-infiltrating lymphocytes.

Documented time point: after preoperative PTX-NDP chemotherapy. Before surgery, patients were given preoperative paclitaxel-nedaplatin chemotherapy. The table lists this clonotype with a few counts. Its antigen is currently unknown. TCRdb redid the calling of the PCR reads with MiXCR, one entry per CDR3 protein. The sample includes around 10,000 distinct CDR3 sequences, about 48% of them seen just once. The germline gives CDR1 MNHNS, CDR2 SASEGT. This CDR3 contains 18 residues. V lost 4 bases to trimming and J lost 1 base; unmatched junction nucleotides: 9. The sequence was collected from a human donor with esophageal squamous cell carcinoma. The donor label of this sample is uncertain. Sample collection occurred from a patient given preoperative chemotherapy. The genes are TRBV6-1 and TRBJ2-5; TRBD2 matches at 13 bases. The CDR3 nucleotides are TGTGCCAGCAGTGTCGGACTAGCGGGAGTATTGGGCCAAGAGACCCAGTACTTC. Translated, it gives CASSVGLAGVLGQETQYF.